The 6 T cell receptor beta chains listed next were all sequenced from one sample in a study of blood T cell repertoires in COVID-19. Measured with immunoSEQ multiplex PCR; TCRdb has only the in-frame clones, and not every one. The sample carries 130,000 to 150,000 clones, around 86% recorded once. Sequenced input: peripheral blood. The receptors here all came from a human donor in a cohort sampled during active COVID-19.

V gene TRBV7-8 combines with J gene TRBJ2-7; TRBD1 matches at 8 bases. CDR1 is SGHVS, CDR2 FQNEAQ, per germline. V shed 0 bases and J 2 bases; nucleotides not matched to a gene: 15. The CDR3 totals 19 residues. The CDR3 here is CASSLAFVGRATGAYEQYF. The CDR3, as DNA: TGTGCCAGCAGCTTAGCATTCGTGGGAAGGGCGACAGGGGCCTACGAGCAGTACTTC.

This clone has only a few counts. The chain combines TRBV9 with TRBJ2-6; D not resolved. Germline CDR1 reads SGDLS; CDR2 reads YYNGEE. V dropped 4 bases and J dropped 0 bases, with 5 bases sitting between them. There are 14 residues in the CDR3. CDR3 bases: TGTGCCAGCAGCCTTCCCTCTGGGGCCAACGTCCTGACTTTC. Amino acid sequence: CASSLPSGANVLTF.

The chain employs TRBV28 and TRBJ2-3; 7 positions match TRBD1. The V and J ends lost 5 bases and 7 bases, in that order; junction bases with no gene match: 9. The germline gives CDR1 MDHEN, CDR2 SYDVKM. The CDR3 covers 14 residues. DNA for the CDR3: TGTGCCAGCAGTCTGGGGACAGTCCTCCATACGCAGTATTTT. Its translation is CASSLGTVLHTQYF. Full variable domain (rest looked up from reference TRBV28 and TRBJ2-3): DVKVTQSSRYLVKRTGEKVFLECVQDMDHENMFWYRQDPGLGLRLIYFSYDVKMKEKGDIPEGYSVSREKKERFSLILESASTNQTSMYLCASSLGTVLHTQYFGPGTRLTVL.

V is TRBV2 and J is TRBJ1-5; a weak D match, TRBD1 (5 bases). With 8 bases removed from V and 5 bases from J, the gap between germline ends came to 16 bases. This CDR3 is built from 14 residues. Germline loops: CDR1 SNHLY, CDR2 FYNNEI. The CDR3 nucleotides read TGTGCCAGCGGGGGACTCTCAGGCCATCAGCCCCAGCATTTT. It specifies CASGGLSGHQPQHF.

The chain couples TRBV4-2 to TRBJ2-7, with 12 bases matching TRBD2. Trimming removed 0 bases from V and 0 bases from J; junction bases left unmatched: 9. CDR3 size: 19 residues. CDR1 is LGHNA, CDR2 YNFKEQ, per germline. CDR3 sequence (DNA): TGTGCCAGCAGCCAAGATGGCCTAGCGGGAGGGCAAAACTCCTACGAGCAGTACTTC. Encoded protein: CASSQDGLAGGQNSYEQYF.

The chain carries TRBV9 and TRBJ2-4; 11 bases map to TRBD2. The ends lost 1 base at V and 3 bases at J; junction bases unmatched: 9. Germline lookup yields CDR1 SGDLS and CDR2 YYNGEE. CDR3 length: 18 amino acids. The CDR3 nucleotides read TGTGCCAGCAGCGTAAGGTTAACTAGCGGGAGTGTCAAAAACATTCAGTACTTC. This codes for CASSVRLTSGSVKNIQYF.